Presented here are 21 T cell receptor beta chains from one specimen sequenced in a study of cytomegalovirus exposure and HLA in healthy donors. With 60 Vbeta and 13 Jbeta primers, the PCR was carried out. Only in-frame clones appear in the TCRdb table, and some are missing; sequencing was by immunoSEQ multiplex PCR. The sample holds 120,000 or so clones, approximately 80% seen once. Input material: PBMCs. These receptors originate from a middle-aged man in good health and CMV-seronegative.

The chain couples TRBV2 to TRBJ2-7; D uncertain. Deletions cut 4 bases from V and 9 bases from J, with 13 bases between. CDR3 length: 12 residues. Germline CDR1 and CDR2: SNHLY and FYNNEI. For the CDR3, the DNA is TGTGCCAGCAGTGCTATTGGTTTCGGGCAGTACTTC. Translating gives CASSAIGFGQYF.

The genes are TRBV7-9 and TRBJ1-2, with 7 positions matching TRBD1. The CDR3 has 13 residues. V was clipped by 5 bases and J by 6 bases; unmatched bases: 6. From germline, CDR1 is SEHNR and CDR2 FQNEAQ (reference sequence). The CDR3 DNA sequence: TGTGCCAGCAGCCCTAGACAGGGAAATGGCTACACCTTC. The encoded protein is CASSPRQGNGYTF.

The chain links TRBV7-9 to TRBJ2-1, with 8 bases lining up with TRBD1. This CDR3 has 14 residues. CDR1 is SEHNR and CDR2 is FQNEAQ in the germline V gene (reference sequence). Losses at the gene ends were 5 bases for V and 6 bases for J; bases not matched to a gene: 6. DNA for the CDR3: TGTGCCAGCAGCACCAGGACAGGGAGCAATGAGCAGTTCTTC. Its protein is CASSTRTGSNEQFF.

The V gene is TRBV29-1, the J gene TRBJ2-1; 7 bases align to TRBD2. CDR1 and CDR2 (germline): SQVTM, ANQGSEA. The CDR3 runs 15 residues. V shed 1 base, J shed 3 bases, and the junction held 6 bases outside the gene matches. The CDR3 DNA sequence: TGCAGCGTTGAAGGCGCTAGCGGCCTCTACAATGAGCAGTTCTTC. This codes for CSVEGASGLYNEQFF.

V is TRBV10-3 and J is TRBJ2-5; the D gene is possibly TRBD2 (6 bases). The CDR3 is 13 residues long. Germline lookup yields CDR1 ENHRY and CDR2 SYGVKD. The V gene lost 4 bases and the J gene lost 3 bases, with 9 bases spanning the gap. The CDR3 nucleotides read TGTGCCATCAGTGTTAGCGGTGAAGAGACCCAGTACTTC. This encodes CAISVSGEETQYF.

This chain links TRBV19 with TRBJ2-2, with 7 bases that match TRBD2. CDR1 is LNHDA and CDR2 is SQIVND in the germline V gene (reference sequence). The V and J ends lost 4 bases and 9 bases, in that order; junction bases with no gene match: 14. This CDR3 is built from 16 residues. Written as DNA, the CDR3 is TGTGCCAGTAGTAGGGGGGGAGCGGGAAGACTCCGGGAGCTGTTTTTT. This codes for CASSRGGAGRLRELFF.

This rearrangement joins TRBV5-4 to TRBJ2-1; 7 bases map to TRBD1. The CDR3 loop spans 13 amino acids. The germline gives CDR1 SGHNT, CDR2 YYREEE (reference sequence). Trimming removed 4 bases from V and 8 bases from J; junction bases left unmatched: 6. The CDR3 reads CASSPQGPHEQFF. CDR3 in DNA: TGTGCCAGCAGCCCACAGGGGCCACATGAGCAGTTCTTC.

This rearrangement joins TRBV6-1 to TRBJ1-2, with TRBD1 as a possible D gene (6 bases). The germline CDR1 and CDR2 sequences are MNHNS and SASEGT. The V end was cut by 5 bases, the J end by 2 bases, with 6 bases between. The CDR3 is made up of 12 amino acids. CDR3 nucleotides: TGTGCCAGCAGTCAGGGGAACTATGGCTACACCTTC. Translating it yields CASSQGNYGYTF.

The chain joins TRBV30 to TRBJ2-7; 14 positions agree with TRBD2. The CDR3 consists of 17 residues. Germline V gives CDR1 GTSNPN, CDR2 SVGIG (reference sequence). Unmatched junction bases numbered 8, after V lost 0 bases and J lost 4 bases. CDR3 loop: CAWSVGWTSGRMYEQYF. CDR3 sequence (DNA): TGTGCCTGGAGTGTAGGGTGGACTAGCGGGAGGATGTACGAGCAGTACTTC.

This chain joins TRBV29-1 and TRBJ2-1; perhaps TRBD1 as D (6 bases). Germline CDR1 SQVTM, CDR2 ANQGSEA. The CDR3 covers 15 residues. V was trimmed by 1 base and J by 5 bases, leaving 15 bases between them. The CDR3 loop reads CSVEGLWDKNNEQFF. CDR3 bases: TGCAGCGTTGAAGGTTTGTGGGACAAGAACAATGAGCAGTTCTTC.

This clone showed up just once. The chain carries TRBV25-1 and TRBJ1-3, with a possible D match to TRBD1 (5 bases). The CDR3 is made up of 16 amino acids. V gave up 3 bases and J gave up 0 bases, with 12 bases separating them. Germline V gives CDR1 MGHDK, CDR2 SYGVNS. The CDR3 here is CASSDWGRLSGNTIYF. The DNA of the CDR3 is TGTGCCAGCAGTGACTGGGGCCGTCTCTCTGGAAACACCATATATTTT.

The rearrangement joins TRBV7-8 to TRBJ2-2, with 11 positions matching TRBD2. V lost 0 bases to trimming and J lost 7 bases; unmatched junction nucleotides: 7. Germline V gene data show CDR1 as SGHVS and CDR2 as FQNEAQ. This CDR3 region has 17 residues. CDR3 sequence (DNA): TGTGCCAGCAGCTTAGCTGCTGGGACTAGCGGTCACGGGGAGCTGTTTTTT. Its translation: CASSLAAGTSGHGELFF.

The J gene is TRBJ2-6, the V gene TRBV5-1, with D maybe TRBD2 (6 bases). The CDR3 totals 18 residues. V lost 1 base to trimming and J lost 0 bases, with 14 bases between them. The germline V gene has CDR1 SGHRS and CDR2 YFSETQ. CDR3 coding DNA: TGCGCCAGCAGCTTGCCCCACGGGAGTTACTCTGGGGCCAACGTCCTGACTTTC. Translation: CASSLPHGSYSGANVLTF.

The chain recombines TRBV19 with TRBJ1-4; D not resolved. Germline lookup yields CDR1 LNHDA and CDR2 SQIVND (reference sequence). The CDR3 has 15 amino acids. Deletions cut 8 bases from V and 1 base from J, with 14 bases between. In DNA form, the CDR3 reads TGTGCCAGTGGGAGGGCCCGGGAAACTAATGAAAAACTGTTTTTT. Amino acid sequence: CASGRARETNEKLFF.

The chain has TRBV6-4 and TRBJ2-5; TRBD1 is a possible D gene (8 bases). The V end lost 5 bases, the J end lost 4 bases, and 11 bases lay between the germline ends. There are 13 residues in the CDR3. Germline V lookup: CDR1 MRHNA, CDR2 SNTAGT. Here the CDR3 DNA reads TGTGCCAGCAGTAACAGGGGGGGAGAGACCCAGTACTTC. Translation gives CASSNRGGETQYF.

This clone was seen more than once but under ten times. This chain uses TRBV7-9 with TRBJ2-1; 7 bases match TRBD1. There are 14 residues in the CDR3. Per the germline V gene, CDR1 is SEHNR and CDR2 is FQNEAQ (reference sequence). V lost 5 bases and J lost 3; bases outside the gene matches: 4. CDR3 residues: CASSPWDSYNEQFF. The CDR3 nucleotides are TGTGCCAGCAGCCCCTGGGACAGCTACAATGAGCAGTTCTTC.

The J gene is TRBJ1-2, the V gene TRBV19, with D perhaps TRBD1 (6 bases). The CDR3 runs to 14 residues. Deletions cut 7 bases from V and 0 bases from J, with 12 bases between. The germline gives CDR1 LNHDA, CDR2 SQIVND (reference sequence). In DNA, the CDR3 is TGTGCCAGTACCCCAGGGGTCGCTAACTATGGCTACACCTTC. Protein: CASTPGVANYGYTF.

The chain's CDR3 is CASSGGQGEETQYF. In DNA, the CDR3 is TGTGCCAGCAGTGGGGGACAGGGAGAAGAGACCCAGTACTTC. The chain couples TRBV6-1 to TRBJ2-5; 9 bases are shared with TRBD1. After removal of 4 bases from V and 3 bases from J, the junction contained 3 bases not matched to a gene. Germline V gives CDR1 MNHNS, CDR2 SASEGT. This CDR3 region has 14 residues.

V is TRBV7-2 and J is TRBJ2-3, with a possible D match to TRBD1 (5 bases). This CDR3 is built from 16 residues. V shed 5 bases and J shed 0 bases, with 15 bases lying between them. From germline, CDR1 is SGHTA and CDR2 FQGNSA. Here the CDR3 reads CASSPRGSASTDTQYF. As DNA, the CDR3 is TGTGCCAGCAGCCCTAGGGGTTCGGCTAGCACAGATACGCAGTATTTT. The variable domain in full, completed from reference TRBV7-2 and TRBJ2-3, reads GAGVSQSPSNKVTEKGKDVELRCDPISGHTALYWYRQSLGQGLEFLIYFQGNSAPDKSGLPSDRFSAERTGGSVSTLTIQRTQQEDSAVYLCASSPRGSASTDTQYFGPGTRLTVL.

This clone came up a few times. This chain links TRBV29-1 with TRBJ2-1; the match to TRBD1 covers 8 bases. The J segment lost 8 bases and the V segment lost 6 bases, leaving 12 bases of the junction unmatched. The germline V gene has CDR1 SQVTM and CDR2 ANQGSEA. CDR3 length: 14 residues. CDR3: CSVLNAGGGDEQFF. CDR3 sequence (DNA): TGCAGCGTACTTAATGCAGGGGGCGGGGATGAGCAGTTCTTC.

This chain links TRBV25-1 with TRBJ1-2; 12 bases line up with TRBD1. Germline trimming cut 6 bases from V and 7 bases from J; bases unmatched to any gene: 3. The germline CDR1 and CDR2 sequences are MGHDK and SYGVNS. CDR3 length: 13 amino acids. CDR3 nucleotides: TGTGCCAGCAGGGGACAGGGGGCTGGTGGCTACACCTTC. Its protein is CASRGQGAGGYTF.